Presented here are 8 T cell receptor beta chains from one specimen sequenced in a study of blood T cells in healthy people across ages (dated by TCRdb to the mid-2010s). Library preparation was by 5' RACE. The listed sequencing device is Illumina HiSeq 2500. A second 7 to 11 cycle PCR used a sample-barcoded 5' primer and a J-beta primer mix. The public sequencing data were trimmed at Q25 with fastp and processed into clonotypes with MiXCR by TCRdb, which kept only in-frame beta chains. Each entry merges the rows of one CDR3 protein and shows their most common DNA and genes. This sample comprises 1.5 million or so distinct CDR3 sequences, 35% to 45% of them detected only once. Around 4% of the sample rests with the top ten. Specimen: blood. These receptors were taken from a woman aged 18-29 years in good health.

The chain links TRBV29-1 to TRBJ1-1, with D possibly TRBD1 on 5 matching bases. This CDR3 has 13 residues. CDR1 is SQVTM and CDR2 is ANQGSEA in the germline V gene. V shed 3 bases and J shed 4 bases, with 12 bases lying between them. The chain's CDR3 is CSVDWARGTEAFF. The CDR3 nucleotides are TGCAGCGTTGATTGGGCTAGGGGCACTGAAGCTTTCTTT.

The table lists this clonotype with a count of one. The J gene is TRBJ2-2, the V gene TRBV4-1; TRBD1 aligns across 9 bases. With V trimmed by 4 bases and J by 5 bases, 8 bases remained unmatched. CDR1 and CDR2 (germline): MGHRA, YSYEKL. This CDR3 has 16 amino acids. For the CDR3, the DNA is TGCGCCAGCAGCCTATTTGGGACAGGGAAGACCGGGGAGCTGTTTTTT. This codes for CASSLFGTGKTGELFF.

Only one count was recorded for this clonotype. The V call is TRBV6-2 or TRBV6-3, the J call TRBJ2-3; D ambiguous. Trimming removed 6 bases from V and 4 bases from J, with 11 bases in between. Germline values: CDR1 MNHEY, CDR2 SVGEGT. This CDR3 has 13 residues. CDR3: CASRRRGSDTQYF. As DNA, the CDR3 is TGTGCCAGCAGAAGAAGAGGTTCAGATACGCAGTATTTT.

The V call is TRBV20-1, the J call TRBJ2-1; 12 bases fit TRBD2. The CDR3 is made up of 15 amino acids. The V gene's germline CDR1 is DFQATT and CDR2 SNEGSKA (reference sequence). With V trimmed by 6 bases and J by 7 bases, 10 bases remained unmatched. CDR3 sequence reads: CSAYQGLAGRNEQFF. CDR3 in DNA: TGCAGTGCCTATCAGGGACTAGCGGGCCGGAATGAGCAGTTCTTC.

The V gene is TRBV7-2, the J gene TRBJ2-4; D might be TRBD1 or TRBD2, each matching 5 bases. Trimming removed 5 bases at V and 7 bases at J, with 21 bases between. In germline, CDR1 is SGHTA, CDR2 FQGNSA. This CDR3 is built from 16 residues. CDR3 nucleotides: TGTGCCAGCAGCCAAAAATACGGGACCCAAGGGAACATTCAGTACTTC. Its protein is CASSQKYGTQGNIQYF.

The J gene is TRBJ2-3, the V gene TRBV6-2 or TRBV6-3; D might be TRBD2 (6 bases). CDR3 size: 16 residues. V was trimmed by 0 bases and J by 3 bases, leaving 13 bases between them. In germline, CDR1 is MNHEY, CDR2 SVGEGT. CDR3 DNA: TGTGCCAGCAGTTACTCGAGGAGGGGTGGGACAGATACGCAGTATTTT. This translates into CASSYSRRGGTDTQYF.

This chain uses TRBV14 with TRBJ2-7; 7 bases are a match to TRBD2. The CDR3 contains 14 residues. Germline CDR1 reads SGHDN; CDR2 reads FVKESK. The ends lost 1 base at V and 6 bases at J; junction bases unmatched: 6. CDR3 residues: CASSQGRLAGEQYF. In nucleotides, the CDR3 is TGTGCCAGCAGCCAAGGCCGACTAGCCGGCGAGCAGTACTTC.

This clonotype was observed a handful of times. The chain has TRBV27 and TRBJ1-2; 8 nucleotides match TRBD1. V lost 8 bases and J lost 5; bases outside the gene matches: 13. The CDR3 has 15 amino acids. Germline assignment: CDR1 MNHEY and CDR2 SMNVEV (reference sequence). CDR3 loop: CASAKVNRGEYGYTF. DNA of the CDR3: TGTGCCAGCGCCAAGGTGAACAGGGGGGAGTATGGCTACACCTTC.